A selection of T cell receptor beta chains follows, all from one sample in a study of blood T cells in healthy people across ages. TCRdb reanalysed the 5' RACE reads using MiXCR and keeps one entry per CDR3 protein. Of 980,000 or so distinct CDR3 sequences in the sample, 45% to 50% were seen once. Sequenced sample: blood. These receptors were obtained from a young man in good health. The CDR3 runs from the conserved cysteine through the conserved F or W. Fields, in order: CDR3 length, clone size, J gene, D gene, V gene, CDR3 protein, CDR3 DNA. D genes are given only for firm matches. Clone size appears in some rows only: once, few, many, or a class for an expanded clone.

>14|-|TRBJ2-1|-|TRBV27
CASRNGNSYNEQFF
TGTGCCAGCCGAAACGGGAACTCCTACAATGAGCAGTTCTTC
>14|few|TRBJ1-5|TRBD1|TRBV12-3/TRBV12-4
CASSLQQGAQPQHF
TGTGCCAGCAGTTTACAACAGGGGGCTCAGCCCCAGCATTTT
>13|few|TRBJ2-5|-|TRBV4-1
CASSWGLKETQYF
TGCGCCAGCAGCTGGGGCCTGAAAGAGACCCAGTACTTC
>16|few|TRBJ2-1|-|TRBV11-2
CASSLDRWKGSDEQFF
TGTGCCAGCAGCTTAGATAGATGGAAGGGTTCCGATGAGCAGTTCTTC
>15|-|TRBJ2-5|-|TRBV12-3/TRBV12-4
CASSLAGGPQETQYF
TGTGCCAGCAGTTTGGCTGGGGGGCCTCAAGAGACCCAGTACTTC
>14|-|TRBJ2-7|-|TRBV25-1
CASSAPGLSYEQYF
TGTGCCAGCAGTGCCCCGGGATTGTCCTACGAGCAGTACTTC
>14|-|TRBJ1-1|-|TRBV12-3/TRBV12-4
CASSLRPQRTEAFF
TGTGCCAGCAGTTTGCGCCCGCAGCGAACTGAAGCTTTCTTT
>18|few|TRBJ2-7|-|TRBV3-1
CASSQDRVGIPPIYEQYF
TGTGCCAGCAGCCAAGATCGTGTAGGGATTCCCCCTATTTACGAGCAGTACTTC
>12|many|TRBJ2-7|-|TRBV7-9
CASSRQSYEQYF
TGTGCCAGCAGCCGACAGTCCTACGAGCAGTACTTC
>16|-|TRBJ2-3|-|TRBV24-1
CATSDFSGRTTDTQYF
TGTGCCACCAGTGATTTTTCGGGGAGAACCACAGATACGCAGTATTTT
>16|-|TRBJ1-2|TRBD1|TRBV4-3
CASSQGSGQGSYGYTF
TGCGCCAGCAGCCAAGGATCCGGACAGGGGAGCTATGGCTACACCTTC
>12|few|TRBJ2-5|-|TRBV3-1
CASSQRVETQYF
TGTGCCAGCAGCCAGCGGGTGGAGACCCAGTACTTC
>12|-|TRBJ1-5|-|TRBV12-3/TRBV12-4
CASSLTAGPQHF
TGTGCCAGCAGTTTGACGGCGGGGCCCCAGCATTTT
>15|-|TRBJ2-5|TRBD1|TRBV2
CASKGNRGPQETQYF
TGTGCCAGCAAAGGGAACAGGGGTCCCCAAGAGACCCAGTACTTC
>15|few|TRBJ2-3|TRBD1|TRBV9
CASSGQGAYTDTQYF
TGTGCCAGCAGCGGACAGGGGGCTTACACAGATACGCAGTATTTT
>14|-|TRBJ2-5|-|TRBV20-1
CSARETWGLETQYF
TGCAGTGCGAGGGAGACTTGGGGATTGGAGACCCAGTACTTC
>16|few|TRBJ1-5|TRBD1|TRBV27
CASSLLAGGFGQPQHF
TGTGCCAGCAGTTTATTGGCAGGGGGCTTTGGGCAGCCCCAGCATTTT
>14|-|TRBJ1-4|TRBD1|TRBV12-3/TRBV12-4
CASGGTGSNEKLFF
TGTGCCAGCGGGGGGACAGGGTCTAATGAAAAACTGTTTTTT
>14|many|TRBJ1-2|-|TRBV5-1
CAGQNAGMGYGYTF
TGCGCCGGTCAGAATGCGGGGATGGGGTATGGCTACACCTTC
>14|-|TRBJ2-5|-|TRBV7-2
CASSQSTGSRTQYF
TGTGCCAGCAGCCAGTCGACAGGTTCACGGACCCAGTACTTC